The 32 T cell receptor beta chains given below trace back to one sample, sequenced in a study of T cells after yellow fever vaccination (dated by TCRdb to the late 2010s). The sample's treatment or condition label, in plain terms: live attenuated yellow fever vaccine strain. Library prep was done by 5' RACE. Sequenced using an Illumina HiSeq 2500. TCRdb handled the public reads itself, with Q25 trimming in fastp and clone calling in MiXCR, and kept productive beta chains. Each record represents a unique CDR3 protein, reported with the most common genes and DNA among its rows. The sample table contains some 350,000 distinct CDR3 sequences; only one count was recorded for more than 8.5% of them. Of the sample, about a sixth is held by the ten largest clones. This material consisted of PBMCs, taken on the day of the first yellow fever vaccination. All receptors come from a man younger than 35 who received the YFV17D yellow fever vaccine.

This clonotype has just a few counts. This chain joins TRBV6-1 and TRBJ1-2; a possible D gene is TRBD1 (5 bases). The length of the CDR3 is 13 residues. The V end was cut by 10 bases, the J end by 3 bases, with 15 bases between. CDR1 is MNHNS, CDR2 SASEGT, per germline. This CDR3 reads CATRRGEDYGYTF. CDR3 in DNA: TGTGCCACCCGGCGGGGGGAGGACTATGGCTACACCTTC.

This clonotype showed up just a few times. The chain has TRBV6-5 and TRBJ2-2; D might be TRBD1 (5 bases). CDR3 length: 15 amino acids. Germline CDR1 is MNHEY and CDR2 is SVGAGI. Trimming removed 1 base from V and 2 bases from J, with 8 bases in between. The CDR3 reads CASSYFGHNTGELFF. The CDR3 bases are TGTGCCAGCAGTTACTTTGGACACAACACCGGGGAGCTGTTTTTT.

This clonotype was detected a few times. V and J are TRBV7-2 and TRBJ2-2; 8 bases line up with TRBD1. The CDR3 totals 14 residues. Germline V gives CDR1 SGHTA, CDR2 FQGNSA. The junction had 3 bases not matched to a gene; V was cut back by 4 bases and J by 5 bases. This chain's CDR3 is CASSSGGRTGELFF. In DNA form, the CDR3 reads TGTGCCAGCAGCTCAGGGGGCAGGACCGGGGAGCTGTTTTTT.

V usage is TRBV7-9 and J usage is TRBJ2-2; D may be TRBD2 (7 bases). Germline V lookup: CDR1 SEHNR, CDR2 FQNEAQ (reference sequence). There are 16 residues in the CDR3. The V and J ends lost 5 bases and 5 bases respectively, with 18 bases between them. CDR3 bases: TGTGCCAGCAGCCCCTCCGGGGGGCCGGGTACCGGGGAGCTGTTTTTT. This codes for CASSPSGGPGTGELFF.

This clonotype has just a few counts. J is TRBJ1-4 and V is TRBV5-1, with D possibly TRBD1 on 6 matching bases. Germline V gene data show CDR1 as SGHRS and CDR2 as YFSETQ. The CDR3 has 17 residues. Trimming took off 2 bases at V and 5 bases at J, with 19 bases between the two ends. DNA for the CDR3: TGCGCCAGCAGCTTCCTAGGACAGTCGGCCGGCAATGAAAAACTGTTTTTT. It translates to CASSFLGQSAGNEKLFF.

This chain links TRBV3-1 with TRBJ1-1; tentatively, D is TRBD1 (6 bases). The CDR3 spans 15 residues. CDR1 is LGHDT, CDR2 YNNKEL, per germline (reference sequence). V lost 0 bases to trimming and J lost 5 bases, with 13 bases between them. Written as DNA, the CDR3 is TGTGCCAGCAGCCAAGATTCGGGAAGGGGGACTGAAGCTTTCTTT. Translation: CASSQDSGRGTEAFF.

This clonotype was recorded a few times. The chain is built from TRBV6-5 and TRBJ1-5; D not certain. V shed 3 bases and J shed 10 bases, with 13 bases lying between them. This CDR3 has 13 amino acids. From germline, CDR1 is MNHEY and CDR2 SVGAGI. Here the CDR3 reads CASSYAPEGPQHF. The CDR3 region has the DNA TGTGCCAGCAGTTATGCCCCGGAGGGCCCCCAGCATTTT.

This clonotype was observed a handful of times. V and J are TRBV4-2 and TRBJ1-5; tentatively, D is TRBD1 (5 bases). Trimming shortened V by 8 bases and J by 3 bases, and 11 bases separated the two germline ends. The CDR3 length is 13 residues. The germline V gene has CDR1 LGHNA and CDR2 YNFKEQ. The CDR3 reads CASGGEDNQPQHF. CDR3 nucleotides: TGTGCCAGCGGGGGAGAGGACAATCAGCCCCAGCATTTT.

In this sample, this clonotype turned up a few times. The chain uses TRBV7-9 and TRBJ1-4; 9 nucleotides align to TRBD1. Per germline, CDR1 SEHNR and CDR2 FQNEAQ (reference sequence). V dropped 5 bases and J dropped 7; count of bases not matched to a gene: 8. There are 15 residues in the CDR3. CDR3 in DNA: TGTGCCAGCAGCCTCCCGACAGGGGGAGGTGAAAAACTGTTTTTT. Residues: CASSLPTGGGEKLFF.

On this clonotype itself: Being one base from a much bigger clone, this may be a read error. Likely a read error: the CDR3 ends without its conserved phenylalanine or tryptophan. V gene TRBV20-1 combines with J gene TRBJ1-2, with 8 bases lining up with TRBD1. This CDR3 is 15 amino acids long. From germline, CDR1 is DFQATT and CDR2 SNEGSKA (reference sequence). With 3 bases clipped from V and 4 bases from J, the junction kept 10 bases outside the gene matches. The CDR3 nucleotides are TGCAGTGCTAGCCCCGGGAGGACAGGGATCTATGGCTACACCTCC. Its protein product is CSASPGRTGIYGYTS.

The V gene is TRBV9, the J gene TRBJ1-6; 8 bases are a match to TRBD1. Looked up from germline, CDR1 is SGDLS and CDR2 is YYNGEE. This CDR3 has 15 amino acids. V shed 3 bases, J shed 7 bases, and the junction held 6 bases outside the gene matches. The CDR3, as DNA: TGTGCCAGCAGCGAACAGGGACAGGCCAATTCACCCCTCCACTTT. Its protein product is CASSEQGQANSPLHF.

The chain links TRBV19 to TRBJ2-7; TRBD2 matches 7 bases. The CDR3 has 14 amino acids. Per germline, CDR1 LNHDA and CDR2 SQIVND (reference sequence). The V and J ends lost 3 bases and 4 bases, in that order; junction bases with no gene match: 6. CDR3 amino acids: CASSIGRGAYEQYF. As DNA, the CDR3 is TGTGCCAGTAGTATTGGGAGGGGAGCATACGAGCAGTACTTC. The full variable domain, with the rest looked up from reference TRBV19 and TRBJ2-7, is DGGITQSPKYLFRKEGQNVTLSCEQNLNHDAMYWYRQDPGQGLRLIYYSQIVNDFQKGDIAEGYSVSREKKESFPLTVTSAQKNPTAFYLCASSIGRGAYEQYFGPGTRLTVT.

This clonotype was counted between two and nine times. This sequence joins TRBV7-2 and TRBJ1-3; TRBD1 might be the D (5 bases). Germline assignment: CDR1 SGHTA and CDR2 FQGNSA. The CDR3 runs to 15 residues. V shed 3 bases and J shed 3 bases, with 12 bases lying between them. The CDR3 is CASSFARANGNTIYF. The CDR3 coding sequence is TGTGCCAGCAGCTTCGCCAGGGCGAATGGAAACACCATATATTTT.

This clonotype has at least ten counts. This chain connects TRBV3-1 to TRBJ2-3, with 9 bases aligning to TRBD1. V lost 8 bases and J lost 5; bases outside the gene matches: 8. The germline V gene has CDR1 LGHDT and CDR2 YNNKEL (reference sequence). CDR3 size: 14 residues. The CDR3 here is CASVPGQGLDTQYF. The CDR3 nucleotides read TGTGCCAGCGTCCCGGGACAGGGTCTAGATACGCAGTATTTT.

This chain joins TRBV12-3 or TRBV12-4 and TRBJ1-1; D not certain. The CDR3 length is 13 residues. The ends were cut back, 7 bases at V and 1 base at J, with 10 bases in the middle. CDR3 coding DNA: TGTGCCAGCACTGACACCGAGAACACTGAAGCTTTCTTT. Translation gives CASTDTENTEAFF.

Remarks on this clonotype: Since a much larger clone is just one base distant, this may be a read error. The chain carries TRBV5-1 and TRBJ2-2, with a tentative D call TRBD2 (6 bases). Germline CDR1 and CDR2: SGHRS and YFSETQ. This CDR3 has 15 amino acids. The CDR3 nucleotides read TGCGCCAGCAGCCCCGGGGGAGCAGGGACCGGGGAGCTGTTATTT. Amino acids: CASSPGGAGTGELLF.

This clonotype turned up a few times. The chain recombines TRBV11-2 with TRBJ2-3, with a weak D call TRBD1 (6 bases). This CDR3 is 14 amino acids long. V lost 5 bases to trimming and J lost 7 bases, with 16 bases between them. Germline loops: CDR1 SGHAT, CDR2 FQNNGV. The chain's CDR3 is CASSPTQGPYTQYF. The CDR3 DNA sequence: TGTGCCAGCAGCCCGACACAGGGACCCTATACGCAGTATTTT.

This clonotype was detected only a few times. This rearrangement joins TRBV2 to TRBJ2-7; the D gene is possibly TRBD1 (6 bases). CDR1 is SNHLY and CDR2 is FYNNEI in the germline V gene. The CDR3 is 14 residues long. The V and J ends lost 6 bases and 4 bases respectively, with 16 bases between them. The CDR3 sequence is CASRRYREKYEQYV. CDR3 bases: TGTGCCAGCAGGCGATACAGGGAAAAGTACGAGCAGTACGTC.

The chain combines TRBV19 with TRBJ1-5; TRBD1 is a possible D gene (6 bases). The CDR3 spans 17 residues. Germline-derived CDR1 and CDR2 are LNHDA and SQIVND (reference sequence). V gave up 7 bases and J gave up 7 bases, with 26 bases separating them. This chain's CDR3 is CASTPSGGRGGGQPQHF. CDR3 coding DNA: TGTGCCAGTACTCCCTCAGGCGGCAGGGGAGGCGGCCAGCCCCAGCATTTT.

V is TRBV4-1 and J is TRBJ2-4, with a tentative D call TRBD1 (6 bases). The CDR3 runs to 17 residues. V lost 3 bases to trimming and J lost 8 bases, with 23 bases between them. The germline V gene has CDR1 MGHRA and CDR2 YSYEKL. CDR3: CASSQVDATGTSYIQYF. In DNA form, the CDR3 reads TGCGCCAGCAGCCAGGTTGACGCTACCGGGACAAGCTACATTCAGTACTTC.

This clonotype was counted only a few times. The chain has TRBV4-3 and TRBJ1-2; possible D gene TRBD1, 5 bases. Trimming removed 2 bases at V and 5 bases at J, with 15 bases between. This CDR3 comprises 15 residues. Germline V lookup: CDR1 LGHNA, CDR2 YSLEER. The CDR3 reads CASSQQTQGWYGYTF. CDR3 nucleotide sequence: TGCGCCAGCAGCCAACAAACTCAGGGATGGTATGGCTACACCTTC.

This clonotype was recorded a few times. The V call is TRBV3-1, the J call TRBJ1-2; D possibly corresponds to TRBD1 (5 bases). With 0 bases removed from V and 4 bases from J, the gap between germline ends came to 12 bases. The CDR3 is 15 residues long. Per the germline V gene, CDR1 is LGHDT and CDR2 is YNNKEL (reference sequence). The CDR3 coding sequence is TGTGCCAGCAGCCAAGATGGGCAGGGAATCTATGGCTACACCTTC. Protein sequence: CASSQDGQGIYGYTF. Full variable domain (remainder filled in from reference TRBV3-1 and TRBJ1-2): DTAVSQTPKYLVTQMGNDKSIKCEQNLGHDTMYWYKQDSKKFLKIMFSYNNKELIINETVPNRFSPKSPDKAHLNLHINSLELGDSAVYFCASSQDGQGIYGYTFGSGTRLTVV.

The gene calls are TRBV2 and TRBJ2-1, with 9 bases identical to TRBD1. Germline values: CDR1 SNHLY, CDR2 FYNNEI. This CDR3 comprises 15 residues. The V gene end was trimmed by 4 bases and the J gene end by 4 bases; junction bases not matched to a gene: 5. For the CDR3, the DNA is TGTGCCAGCAGTGGGGGGACAGGGCCTTACAATGAGCAGTTCTTC. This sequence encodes CASSGGTGPYNEQFF.

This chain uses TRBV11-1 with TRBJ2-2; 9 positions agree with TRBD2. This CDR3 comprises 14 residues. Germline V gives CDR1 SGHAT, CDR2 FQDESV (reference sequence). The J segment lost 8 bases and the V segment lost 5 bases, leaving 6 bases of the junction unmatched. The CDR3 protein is CASSPRLAEGELFF. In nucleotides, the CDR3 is TGTGCCAGCAGCCCGAGACTAGCGGAAGGGGAGCTGTTTTTT.

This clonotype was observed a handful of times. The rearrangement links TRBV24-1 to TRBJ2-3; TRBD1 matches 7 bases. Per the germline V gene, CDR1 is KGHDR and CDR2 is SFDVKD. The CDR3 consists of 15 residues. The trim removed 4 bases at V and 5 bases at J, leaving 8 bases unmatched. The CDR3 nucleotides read TGTGCCACCAGTGACCCCTACAGGGGCCAAGATACGCAGTATTTT. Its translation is CATSDPYRGQDTQYF.

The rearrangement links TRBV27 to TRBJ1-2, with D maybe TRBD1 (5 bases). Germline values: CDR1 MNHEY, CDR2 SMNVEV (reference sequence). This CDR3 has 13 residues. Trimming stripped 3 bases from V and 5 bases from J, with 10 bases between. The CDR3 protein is CASSFPGKYGYTF. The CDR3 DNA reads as TGTGCCAGCAGTTTCCCAGGGAAATATGGCTACACCTTC.

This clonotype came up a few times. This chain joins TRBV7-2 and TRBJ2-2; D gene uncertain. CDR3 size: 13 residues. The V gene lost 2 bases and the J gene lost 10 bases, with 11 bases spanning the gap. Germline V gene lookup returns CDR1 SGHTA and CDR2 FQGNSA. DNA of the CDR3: TGTGCCAGCAGCTTATATCACAGCGAGGAGCTGTTTTTT. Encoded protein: CASSLYHSEELFF.

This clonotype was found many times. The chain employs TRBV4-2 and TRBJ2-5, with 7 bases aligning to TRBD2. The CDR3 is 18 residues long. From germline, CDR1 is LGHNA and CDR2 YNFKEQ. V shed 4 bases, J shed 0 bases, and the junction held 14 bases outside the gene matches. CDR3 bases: TGTGCCAGCAGCCTCCCGGGACTACCCTATTGGTACCAAGAGACCCAGTACTTC. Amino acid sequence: CASSLPGLPYWYQETQYF.

The CDR3 spells CASSQEGRKLFF. DNA of the CDR3: TGCGCCAGCAGCCAAGAGGGGCGAAAACTGTTTTTT. The J gene is TRBJ1-4, the V gene TRBV4-3; a weak D match, TRBD1 (5 bases). The V and J ends lost 0 bases and 10 bases respectively, with 6 bases between them. This CDR3 region has 12 residues. Germline V gene sequence: CDR1 LGHNA, CDR2 YSLEER.

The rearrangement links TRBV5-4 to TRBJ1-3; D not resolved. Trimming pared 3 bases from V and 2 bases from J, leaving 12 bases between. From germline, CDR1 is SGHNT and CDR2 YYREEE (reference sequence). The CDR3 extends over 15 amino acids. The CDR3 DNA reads TGTGCCAGCAGCTCCGCAACGGGGACTGGAAACACCATATATTTT. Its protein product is CASSSATGTGNTIYF.

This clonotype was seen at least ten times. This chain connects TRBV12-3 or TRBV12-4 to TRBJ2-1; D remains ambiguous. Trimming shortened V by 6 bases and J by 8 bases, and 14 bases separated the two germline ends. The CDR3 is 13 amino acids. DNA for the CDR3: TGTGCCAGCAGCCTCGTAGGTGCTGATGAGCAGTTCTTC. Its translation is CASSLVGADEQFF.

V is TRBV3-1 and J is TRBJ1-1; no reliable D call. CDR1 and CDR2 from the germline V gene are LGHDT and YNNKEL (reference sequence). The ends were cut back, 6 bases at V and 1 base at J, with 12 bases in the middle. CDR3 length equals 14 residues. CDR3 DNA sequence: TGTGCCAGCAGTGAAAGGACGAGGAACACTGAAGCTTTCTTT. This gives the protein CASSERTRNTEAFF.